The T cell receptor (beta chain) described here comes from a study of blood T cell repertoires in COVID-19. Measured with immunoSEQ multiplex PCR; TCRdb has only the in-frame clones, and not every one. This sample yields 300,000 to 350,000 clones, of which 87% are seen a single time; roughly a tenth belongs to the top ten. Germline V gives CDR1 MNHEY, CDR2 SVGAGI. The CDR3 loop spans 14 amino acids. V lost 6 bases and J lost 0, with 10 bases in between. The chain recombines TRBV6-5 with TRBJ2-3; TRBD1 might be the D (5 bases). Source material: peripheral blood. The TCR was taken from a man aged 25-45 years with COVID-19, enrolled during active disease. The CDR3 nucleotides are TGTGCCAGCAGGGGGCAGAGAAGCACAGATACGCAGTATTTT. Residues: CASRGQRSTDTQYF.